The 28 T cell receptor beta chains below were found in one sample sequenced in a study of T cell repertoires in cytomegalovirus infection. Their recognized antigens are unknown. TCRdb re-derived calls from the reads in MiXCR, one entry per CDR3 protein. The table has 35,000 to 55,000 distinct CDR3 sequences, approximately 20% seen once. Material: CD8+ T cells from cultured PBMCs, obtained from culture after CMV antigen stimulation. Receptors originate from a human donor in good health (CMV status not recorded). Some clones in this sample may be carry-over from other donors' samples.

This clonotype was seen many times. The rearrangement joins TRBV6-2 or TRBV6-3 to TRBJ2-2, with a tentative D call TRBD2 (6 bases). The V gene's germline CDR1 is MNHEY and CDR2 SVGEGT. V was cut by 6 bases and J by 5 bases, with 19 bases left in between. This CDR3 region has 16 residues. DNA for the CDR3: TGTGCCAGCAGCCGGGGATGGCGGGGCGAAACCGGGGAGCTGTTTTTT. This translates into CASSRGWRGETGELFF.

The rearrangement joins TRBV18 to TRBJ1-4; D ambiguous. The germline CDR1 and CDR2 sequences are KGHSH and LQKENI. This CDR3 contains 17 residues. Trimming took off 2 bases at V and 4 bases at J, with 17 bases between the two ends. The CDR3: CASSPSRSQRDNEKLFF. CDR3 in DNA: TGTGCCAGCTCACCAAGCAGGAGCCAGAGGGATAATGAAAAACTGTTTTTT.

This clonotype was picked up a small number of times. This rearrangement joins TRBV7-2 to TRBJ2-3; TRBD2 might be the D (5 bases). V was cut by 3 bases and J by 4 bases, with 17 bases left in between. The CDR3 is made up of 16 amino acids. CDR1 and CDR2 (germline): SGHTA, FQGNSA. The CDR3 DNA sequence: TGTGCCAGCAGCTTTAGCAGCGGCGATCGGTCAGATACGCAGTATTTT. Amino acids: CASSFSSGDRSDTQYF.

This clonotype was seen repeatedly, ten times or more. The V gene is TRBV9, the J gene TRBJ1-2; D is possibly TRBD1 (5 bases). Per the germline V gene, CDR1 is SGDLS and CDR2 is YYNGEE. This CDR3 is built from 15 residues. The ends were cut back, 1 base at V and 0 bases at J, with 10 bases in the middle. The CDR3 protein is CASSVSGTSNYGYTF. In DNA form, the CDR3 reads TGTGCCAGCAGCGTATCCGGGACGTCTAACTATGGCTACACCTTC.

Turning to this clonotype: Since a much larger clone is just one base distant, this may be a read error. This chain links TRBV7-6 with TRBJ1-1; D possibly corresponds to TRBD1 (5 bases). This CDR3 contains 15 residues. Germline CDR1 and CDR2: SGHVS and FNYEAQ. CDR3 DNA sequence: TGTGCCTGCAGCTCCAGCGGGGGGTGGAACACTGAAGCTTTCTTT. This encodes CACSSSGGWNTEAFF.

This clonotype appeared a few times. V and J are TRBV7-9 and TRBJ2-5; 8 bases are shared with TRBD1. Per the germline V gene, CDR1 is SEHNR and CDR2 is FQNEAQ (reference sequence). This CDR3 is 16 amino acids long. The V segment lost 5 bases and the J segment 0 bases; nucleotides outside the gene matches: 8. The CDR3 loop is CASSPTTGEDQETQYF. For the CDR3, the DNA is TGTGCCAGCAGCCCTACGACAGGGGAAGACCAAGAGACCCAGTACTTC.

This clonotype was found many times. The chain uses TRBV11-3 and TRBJ1-2; 9 bases align to TRBD1. Germline trimming cut 4 bases from V and 3 bases from J; bases unmatched to any gene: 3. This CDR3 comprises 14 residues. CDR1 and CDR2 from the germline V gene are SGHNT and YENEEA. CDR3 DNA sequence: TGTGCCAGCAGCTCAGGACAGGGGCACTATGGCTACACCTTC. As protein: CASSSGQGHYGYTF.

This sequence joins TRBV7-2 and TRBJ1-2; D possibly corresponds to TRBD1 (5 bases). V lost 3 bases and J lost 7, with 21 bases in between. The CDR3 is made up of 16 amino acids. CDR1 and CDR2 from the germline V gene are SGHTA and FQGNSA. The CDR3 reads CASSFPYLGEGSGYTF. CDR3 sequence (DNA): TGTGCCAGCAGCTTCCCCTACCTGGGGGAGGGCTCTGGCTACACCTTC. Full variable domain (rest looked up from reference TRBV7-2 and TRBJ1-2): GAGVSQSPSNKVTEKGKDVELRCDPISGHTALYWYRQSLGQGLEFLIYFQGNSAPDKSGLPSDRFSAERTGGSVSTLTIQRTQQEDSAVYLCASSFPYLGEGSGYTFGSGTRLTVV.

The sample holds many counts of this clonotype. The genes are TRBV11-2 and TRBJ2-1; 7 positions match TRBD2. This CDR3 has 14 residues. Germline assignment: CDR1 SGHAT and CDR2 FQNNGV. V was pared by 4 bases and J by 6 bases, with 6 bases of the junction left unmatched. CDR3 loop: CASSSSTSSNEQFF. Written as DNA, the CDR3 is TGTGCCAGCAGCTCCTCGACTAGCTCCAATGAGCAGTTCTTC.

This clonotype was found many times. The chain has TRBV7-9 and TRBJ1-2; TRBD1 matches 8 bases. The length of the CDR3 is 16 residues. J lost 4 bases, V lost 6 bases, and 13 bases had no gene match. Germline V gives CDR1 SEHNR, CDR2 FQNEAQ (reference sequence). CDR3 nucleotides: TGTGCCAGCAGGGATCCGGGACAGGCCTTGTTCTATGGCTACACCTTC. Translated, it gives CASRDPGQALFYGYTF.

This clonotype was counted many times. The V and J genes are TRBV11-2 and TRBJ2-7; D may match TRBD1 or TRBD2 (5 bases each). V shed 1 base and J shed 2 bases, with 15 bases lying between them. The CDR3 length is 16 residues. Germline V gives CDR1 SGHAT, CDR2 FQNNGV. The CDR3 sequence: CASSLALGTVPYEQYF. CDR3 DNA sequence: TGTGCCAGCAGCTTAGCTCTCGGGACGGTCCCCTACGAGCAGTACTTC.

To note about this clonotype: A read error may be the cause here, since a much bigger clone is one base away. The chain carries TRBV15 and TRBJ1-1; 9 bases match TRBD1. CDR3 length: 14 residues. CDR1 is LNHNV and CDR2 is YYDKDF in the germline V gene (reference sequence). Here the CDR3 DNA reads TGTACCACCAGCAGAGATACAGGGGGCCCTGAAGCTTTCTTT. Protein: CTTSRDTGGPEAFF.

In its sample, this clonotype was seen many times. The V call is TRBV4-3, the J call TRBJ2-1, with 7 positions matching TRBD2. V shed 4 bases and J 0 bases; nucleotides not matched to a gene: 3. The CDR3 is made up of 15 amino acids. Germline CDR1 LGHNA, CDR2 YSLEER. The CDR3 spells CASSRLAASYNEQFF. Here the CDR3 DNA reads TGCGCCAGCAGCCGTCTAGCGGCCTCCTACAATGAGCAGTTCTTC.

V gene TRBV2 combines with J gene TRBJ1-1; 8 bases map to TRBD1. The CDR3 has 16 amino acids. Germline CDR1 SNHLY, CDR2 FYNNEI. V was clipped by 6 bases and J by 3 bases; unmatched bases: 12. The CDR3 DNA sequence: TGTGCCAGCAGCGTCGACAGGGGAGGTACGGACACTGAAGCTTTCTTT. This encodes CASSVDRGGTDTEAFF.

The chain links TRBV7-9 to TRBJ2-7; D unresolved. The CDR3 covers 15 residues. Trimming shortened V by 1 base and J by 4 bases, and 14 bases separated the two germline ends. Germline assignment: CDR1 SEHNR and CDR2 FQNEAQ (reference sequence). CDR3 bases: TGTGCCAGCAGCTTAGTTCCCAGTGCCGCTTACGAGCAGTACTTC. It codes for CASSLVPSAAYEQYF.

Many counts were recorded for this clonotype. The genes are TRBV4-1 and TRBJ1-1; D gene unclear. V lost 2 bases, J lost 0 bases, and 13 bases lay in between. The CDR3 length is 16 residues. Per germline, CDR1 MGHRA and CDR2 YSYEKL. The CDR3 loop reads CASSQMLQTLNTEAFF. The CDR3 DNA reads TGCGCCAGCAGCCAAATGCTCCAGACCCTGAACACTGAAGCTTTCTTT.

In this sample, this clonotype turned up a few times. The rearrangement uses TRBV7-9 and TRBJ1-3, with 9 bases identical to TRBD1. The ends lost 5 bases at V and 7 bases at J; junction bases unmatched: 9. The germline CDR1 and CDR2 sequences are SEHNR and FQNEAQ (reference sequence). The CDR3 has 15 amino acids. This CDR3 is CASSPIWGTGNTIYF. The CDR3 nucleotides are TGTGCCAGCAGCCCTATATGGGGGACAGGGAACACCATATATTTT.

This clonotype occurred a few times. This chain joins TRBV3-1 and TRBJ2-5; perhaps TRBD1 as D (5 bases). Germline V gene data show CDR1 as LGHDT and CDR2 as YNNKEL (reference sequence). The CDR3 contains 14 residues. V was trimmed by 4 bases and J by 2 bases, leaving 11 bases between them. CDR3 sequence: CASSLRQRQETQYF. The CDR3 DNA reads TGTGCCAGCAGCCTCCGACAGAGACAAGAGACCCAGTACTTC.

This rearrangement joins TRBV12-3 or TRBV12-4 to TRBJ2-1; 11 bases agree with TRBD1. This CDR3 region has 15 residues. V shed 5 bases and J 3 bases; nucleotides not matched to a gene: 3. CDR3 coding DNA: TGTGCCAGCAGTCCGGGGACAGGGGGCTACAATGAGCAGTTCTTC. This gives the protein CASSPGTGGYNEQFF.

The chain couples TRBV27 to TRBJ1-3, with D possibly matching TRBD1 (5 bases). Germline V gives CDR1 MNHEY, CDR2 SMNVEV (reference sequence). Trimming took off 3 bases at V and 1 base at J, with 13 bases between the two ends. This CDR3 region has 16 residues. CDR3 in amino acids: CASSLGPGVSGNTIYF. The CDR3 coding sequence is TGTGCCAGCAGTTTGGGACCCGGTGTTTCTGGAAACACCATATATTTT.

This clonotype has just a few counts. The rearrangement uses TRBV4-3 and TRBJ1-3, with D possibly matching TRBD1 (6 bases). The CDR3 is 16 residues long. Germline V gives CDR1 LGHNA, CDR2 YSLEER. Trimming took 1 base from V and 0 from J, leaving 10 bases between them. This CDR3 reads CASSQAGDNSGNTIYF. DNA of the CDR3: TGCGCCAGCAGCCAAGCTGGGGACAACTCTGGAAACACCATATATTTT.

This sequence joins TRBV6-2 or TRBV6-3 and TRBJ1-3, with no clear D. Germline V gene data show CDR1 as MNHEY and CDR2 as SVGEGT. V lost 4 bases to trimming and J lost 4 bases, with 11 bases between them. This CDR3 comprises 14 residues. CDR3 residues: CASSSRTYGNTIYF. DNA for the CDR3: TGTGCCAGCAGTTCGCGGACGTACGGAAACACCATATATTTT.

The chain is built from TRBV27 and TRBJ1-1; D call uncertain. Trimming pared 1 base from V and 2 bases from J, leaving 8 bases between. CDR1 MNHEY and CDR2 SMNVEV come from the germline V gene (reference sequence). The CDR3 has 14 amino acids. The DNA of the CDR3 is TGTGCCAGCAGTTTATTCCGGGCCAACACTGAAGCTTTCTTT. Its translation is CASSLFRANTEAFF.

This clonotype was detected ten times or more. This chain uses TRBV7-2 with TRBJ1-5; no definite D call. The CDR3 spans 15 residues. The germline gives CDR1 SGHTA, CDR2 FQGNSA. Trimming cost V 1 base and J 5 bases, with 12 bases left between them. CDR3 loop: CASSLDRLSHQPQHF. The CDR3 region has the DNA TGTGCCAGCAGCTTAGATAGGCTGTCTCATCAGCCCCAGCATTTT.

This clonotype showed up many times. The chain recombines TRBV7-9 with TRBJ2-2; 9 positions agree with TRBD2. Per the germline V gene, CDR1 is SEHNR and CDR2 is FQNEAQ (reference sequence). The V gene end was trimmed by 3 bases and the J gene end by 1 base; junction bases not matched to a gene: 15. The CDR3 spans 20 residues. CDR3 sequence (DNA): TGTGCCAGCAGCTTCGGTTCGGCTAGCGGGAATTCCGGGAACACCGGGGAGCTGTTTTTT. Amino acids: CASSFGSASGNSGNTGELFF.

This clonotype came up many times. The chain joins TRBV7-9 to TRBJ2-1, with 8 bases matching TRBD1. This CDR3 has 17 residues. Germline V gene data show CDR1 as SEHNR and CDR2 as FQNEAQ (reference sequence). V gave up 0 bases and J gave up 2 bases; unmatched junction bases: 6. CDR3 in amino acids: CASSLAGTGSPYNEQFF. CDR3 nucleotide sequence: TGTGCCAGCAGCTTAGCTGGGACAGGATCACCCTACAATGAGCAGTTCTTC.

This clonotype appeared a few times. The chain joins TRBV7-3 to TRBJ2-3; TRBD2 agrees at 7 bases. V lost 2 bases and J lost 2; bases outside the gene matches: 7. From germline, CDR1 is SGHTA and CDR2 FQGTGA. The CDR3 length is 16 residues. CDR3 amino acids: CASSLSGGPLTDTQYF. CDR3 DNA sequence: TGTGCCAGCAGCTTATCGGGGGGTCCGCTCACAGATACGCAGTATTTT.

This clonotype has more than one count but fewer than ten. This chain joins TRBV20-1 and TRBJ1-1, with 8 nucleotides matching TRBD1. Trimming at V came to 1 base and at J to 1 base, leaving 11 bases not matched to a gene. Germline V gene lookup returns CDR1 DFQATT and CDR2 SNEGSKA (reference sequence). The CDR3 runs to 17 residues. CDR3 nucleotide sequence: TGCAGTGCTAGAGCTCCCCCAGAGACAGGGGCGAACACTGAAGCTTTCTTT. Translating gives CSARAPPETGANTEAFF.